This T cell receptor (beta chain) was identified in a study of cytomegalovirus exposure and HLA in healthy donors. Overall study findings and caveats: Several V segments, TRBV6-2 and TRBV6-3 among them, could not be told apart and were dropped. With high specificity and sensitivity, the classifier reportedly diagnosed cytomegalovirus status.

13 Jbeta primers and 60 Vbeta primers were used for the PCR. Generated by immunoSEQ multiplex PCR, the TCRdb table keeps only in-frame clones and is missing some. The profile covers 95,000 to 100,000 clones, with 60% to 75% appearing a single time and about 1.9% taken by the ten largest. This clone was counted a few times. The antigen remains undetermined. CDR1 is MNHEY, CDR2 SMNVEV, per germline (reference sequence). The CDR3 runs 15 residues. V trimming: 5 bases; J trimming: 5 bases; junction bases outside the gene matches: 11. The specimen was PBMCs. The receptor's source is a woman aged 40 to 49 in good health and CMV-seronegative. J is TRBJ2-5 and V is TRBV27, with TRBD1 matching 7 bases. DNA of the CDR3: TGTGCCAGCAGTCCCCGACAGGGCTATAGGGAGACCCAGTACTTC. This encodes CASSPRQGYRETQYF.